The rows below give T cell receptor beta chains drawn from one sample of a study of OX40 agonist ivuxolimab in advanced cancers. Data came from immunoSEQ multiplex PCR; TCRdb stores just in-frame clones and leaves some out. The sample shows about 38,000 clones, nearly 90% of them seen only once. Sequences were derived from CD4+ or CD8+ T cells sorted from blood, sampled in a trial of the OX40 agonist ivuxolimab. The source of these receptors is an adult with an advanced solid tumor such as melanoma, head and neck, liver or kidney cancer. CDR3s include the opening cysteine and the closing phenylalanine or tryptophan. The D gene is left open where the match is weak. Clone size is not always given. Where it is, it says once, few, many or a class for expanded clones.

>TRBJ1-2|.|TRBV9|.
CASSDKARGYTF
TGTGCCAGCAGCGACAAAGCGCGTGGCTACACCTTC
>TRBJ2-7|TRBD1|TRBV2|.
CASSGTGAAEQYF
TGTGCCAGCTCCGGGACAGGGGCAGCCGAGCAGTACTTC
>TRBJ1-2|.|TRBV5-8|.
CASSETDVLRNYGYTF
TGTGCCAGCTCCGAGACAGATGTTCTTCGTAACTATGGCTACACCTTC
>TRBJ2-3|TRBD2|TRBV29-1|.
CSVLAGGSTDTQYF
TGCAGCGTTTTAGCGGGGGGGAGCACAGATACGCAGTATTTT
>TRBJ1-2|.|TRBV5-6|.
CASSLAGGVYGYTF
TGTGCCAGCAGCTTGGCAGGCGGAGTCTATGGCTACACCTTC
>TRBJ2-1|.|TRBV6-5|once
CASCSSRREQFF
TGTGCCAGCTGCTCCTCGCGGCGGGAGCAGTTCTTC
>TRBJ2-2|TRBD1|TRBV30|.
CAWSVFWDRQTRRDTGELFF
TGTGCCTGGAGTGTTTTTTGGGACAGGCAGACTCGGAGGGACACCGGGGAGCTGTTTTTT
>TRBJ2-7|TRBD1|TRBV9|.
CASSAGTGGLEQYF
TGTGCCAGCAGCGCCGGGACAGGGGGCTTGGAGCAGTACTTC
>TRBJ2-2|.|TRBV27|.
CASSPAALGSGGELFF
TGTGCCAGCAGTCCCGCCGCCCTGGGGTCGGGCGGGGAGCTGTTTTTT
>TRBJ1-1|.|TRBV11-2|.
CASSMRRDMNTEAFF
TGTGCCAGCAGCATGCGACGGGATATGAACACTGAAGCTTTCTTT
>TRBJ2-5|.|TRBV7-7|.
CASSSGGETQYF
TGTGCCAGCAGCTCAGGCGGGGAGACCCAGTACTTC
>TRBJ2-7|.|TRBV6-5|.
CASTPSRGDEQYF
TGTGCCAGCACCCCCTCCCGCGGGGACGAGCAGTACTTC
>TRBJ2-7|TRBD2|TRBV11-3|.
CASSSMTSGEPYEQYF
TGTGCCAGCAGCTCCATGACTAGCGGGGAGCCCTACGAGCAGTACTTC
>TRBJ1-1|.|TRBV11-2|.
CASSLPNGNTEAFF
TGTGCCAGCAGCCTTCCCAATGGGAACACTGAAGCTTTCTTT
>TRBJ2-7|.|TRBV27|.
CASSTIGGSSYEQYF
TGTGCCAGCAGTACAATCGGGGGAAGCTCCTACGAGCAGTACTTC
>TRBJ1-6|.|TRBV28|.
CASSAPGQEYNSPLHF
TGTGCCAGCAGTGCCCCGGGTCAAGAGTATAATTCACCCCTCCACTTT
>TRBJ2-7|.|TRBV4-1|.
CASSQEDGPTYEQYF
TGCGCCAGCAGCCAAGAGGACGGGCCTACCTACGAGCAGTACTTC
>TRBJ1-3|TRBD1|TRBV15|few
CATSESGTAGNTIYF
TGTGCCACCAGCGAGTCCGGGACAGCGGGAAACACCATATATTTT
>TRBJ2-7|TRBD1|TRBV10-3|.
CAISEGDSPESYGQYF
TGTGCCATCAGTGAGGGGGACAGCCCGGAGTCGTACGGGCAGTACTTC
>TRBJ2-1|TRBD2|TRBV7-2|.
CASSQLAGGLYNEQFF
TGTGCCAGCAGCCAACTAGCGGGGGGACTATACAATGAGCAGTTCTTC
>TRBJ1-2|.|TRBV5-5|.
CASSLYNSGSNYGYTF
TGTGCCAGCAGCTTGTATAACAGCGGATCTAACTATGGCTACACCTTC
>TRBJ1-6|.|TRBV6-6|medium-sized
CAIKGRISYNSPLHF
TGTGCTATAAAAGGGCGCATCTCCTATAATTCACCCCTCCACTTT
>TRBJ2-6|.|TRBV23-1|.
CASSQGGGLAGANVLTF
TGCGCCAGCAGTCAAGGCGGGGGCTTGGCTGGGGCCAACGTCCTGACTTTC
>TRBJ2-2|TRBD1|TRBV7-9|.
CASSPTLGQGHANTGELFF
TGTGCCAGCAGCCCGACTTTAGGACAGGGCCACGCGAACACCGGGGAGCTGTTTTTT
>TRBJ2-1|.|TRBV19|.
CASSISNRALYNEQFF
TGTGCCAGTAGTATCTCAAACAGGGCCCTATACAATGAGCAGTTCTTC
>TRBJ2-7|.|TRBV4-3|.
CASSQDIGSMGYEQYF
TGCGCCAGCAGCCAAGATATCGGGAGTATGGGCTACGAGCAGTACTTC
>TRBJ2-2|.|TRBV19|.
CACSGNPGELFF
TGTGCCTGCTCAGGGAACCCCGGGGAGCTGTTTTTT
>TRBJ2-1|.|TRBV11-2|.
CASSLDWGWGNEQFF
TGTGCCAGCAGCTTAGATTGGGGATGGGGAAATGAGCAGTTCTTC
>TRBJ2-7|.|TRBV29-1|.
CSAGDGGGYEQYF
TGCAGCGCAGGGGACGGCGGAGGCTACGAGCAGTACTTC
>TRBJ2-5|.|TRBV27|once
CASRTSQETQYF
TGTGCCAGCAGAACAAGCCAAGAGACCCAGTACTTC
>TRBJ1-5|.|TRBV4-1|.
CASSLGLPGNQPQHF
TGCGCCAGCAGCCTAGGACTCCCGGGCAATCAGCCCCAGCATTTT
>TRBJ1-2|.|TRBV28|.
CASTLLTSGQTGGGYTF
TGTGCCAGCACCCTCCTTACCAGTGGACAGACTGGGGGGGGCTACACCTTC
>TRBJ1-1|TRBD1|TRBV27|few
CASSAQGARDEAFF
TGTGCCAGCAGTGCACAGGGGGCGCGGGATGAAGCTTTCTTT
>TRBJ2-2|TRBD1|TRBV11-2|.
CASSLQGAGTGELFF
TGTGCCAGCAGCTTACAGGGGGCTGGCACCGGGGAGCTGTTTTTT
>TRBJ2-5|.|TRBV28|.
CASSSHGSLETQYF
TGTGCCAGCAGTTCTCATGGAAGTTTGGAGACCCAGTACTTC
>TRBJ1-6|TRBD1|TRBV4-3|.
CASSLGTGDNSPLHF
TGCGCCAGCAGTCTCGGGACAGGGGATAATTCACCCCTCCACTTT
>TRBJ1-2|.|TRBV25-1|.
CASSEYNSGNNGYTF
TGTGCCAGCAGTGAATATAATTCGGGGAACAATGGCTACACCTTC
>TRBJ1-5|.|TRBV4-1|.
CASSQVPGAGQPQHF
TGCGCCAGCAGCCAAGTCCCGGGGGCTGGTCAGCCCCAGCATTTT
>TRBJ2-3|.|TRBV7-2|.
CASSLGLTSTDTQYF
TGTGCCAGCAGCTTAGGACTGACTAGCACAGATACGCAGTATTTT
>TRBJ1-4|TRBD1|TRBV19|.
CASSTHRDRDPNEKLFF
TGTGCCAGTAGTACTCACCGCGACAGGGATCCTAATGAAAAACTGTTTTTT
>TRBJ2-7|TRBD1|TRBV4-3|.
CASSQDRFDREGNEQYF
TGCGCCAGCAGCCAAGATCGGTTCGACAGGGAAGGTAACGAGCAGTACTTC
>TRBJ2-7|.|TRBV6-5|.
CASSSTTSTYEQYF
TGTGCCAGCAGTTCCACGACAAGCACCTACGAGCAGTACTTC
>TRBJ2-6|.|TRBV9|.
CASATGANVLTF
TGTGCCAGCGCAACTGGGGCCAACGTCCTGACTTTC
>TRBJ2-3|TRBD1|TRBV4-1|.
CASSLRDRAFSDTQYF
TGCGCCAGCAGCCTCCGGGACAGGGCGTTTTCAGATACGCAGTATTTT
>TRBJ2-5|TRBD1|TRBV27|.
CASSPDTGTGVVTQYF
TGTGCCAGCAGTCCCGATACCGGGACAGGGGTAGTGACCCAGTACTTC
>TRBJ1-1|.|TRBV11-1|.
CASSLSRREYTEAFF
TGTGCCAGCAGCTTATCCAGGCGGGAGTACACTGAAGCTTTCTTT
>TRBJ1-1|TRBD1|TRBV5-1|.
CASSLGTDRANTEAFF
TGCGCCAGCAGCTTGGGGACGGACAGGGCGAACACTGAAGCTTTCTTT
>TRBJ2-7|TRBD2|TRBV28|.
CASRTSSVAYEQYF
TGTGCCAGCCGGACTAGTTCAGTTGCCTACGAGCAGTACTTC
>TRBJ1-2|.|TRBV4-3|.
CASSQAEGRDYGYTF
TGCGCCAGCAGCCAGGCGGAGGGTAGGGACTATGGCTACACCTTC
>TRBJ1-2|TRBD1|TRBV2|.
CASSGYTGTGTIGYTF
TGTGCCAGCAGTGGTTATACCGGGACAGGAACGATCGGCTACACCTTC
>TRBJ2-7|TRBD1|TRBV19|.
CASSIEDRGQEQYF
TGTGCCAGTAGTATAGAGGACAGGGGCCAAGAGCAGTACTTC
>TRBJ1-4|.|TRBV5-4|.
CASSLRADRTTNEKLFF
TGTGCCAGCAGCTTGAGGGCCGACAGAACAACTAATGAAAAACTGTTTTTT
>TRBJ1-3|.|TRBV7-8|.
CASSPPMDGPGNTIYF
TGTGCCAGCAGCCCACCTATGGATGGGCCTGGAAACACCATATATTTT
>TRBJ1-2|.|TRBV28|.
CASSRDRPGYTF
TGTGCCAGCAGTCGCGACAGGCCTGGCTACACCTTC
>TRBJ2-5|TRBD2|TRBV7-2|.
CASSQDGTSGGRETQYF
TGTGCCAGCAGCCAAGACGGGACTAGCGGGGGGAGGGAGACCCAGTACTTC
>TRBJ1-6|TRBD1|TRBV18|.
CASSRTGLSPLHF
TGTGCCAGCTCACGGACAGGGTTATCACCCCTCCACTTT